A selection of T cell receptor beta chains follows, all from one sample in a study of CD8+ T cells in alopecia areata. The table came from immunoSEQ multiplex PCR; TCRdb's copy has only in-frame clones and leaves some out. Of roughly 110,000 clones in the sample, 50% to 75% were seen once. Specimen: CD8+ T cells sorted from blood, collected at week 24, from a patient treated with tofacitinib. These TCRs come from a human donor with alopecia areata. Each CDR3 is given with its conserved first and last residue. The order of the fields is D gene, V gene, J gene, clone size, CDR3 DNA, CDR3 protein. D genes are given only for firm matches. Part of the rows lack a size; the others show once, few, many or a class for expanded clones.

TRBD2	TRBV5-1	TRBJ2-2	-	TGCGCCAGCAGCTCGGGACTAGCTCCCGGGGAGCTGTTTTTT	CASSSGLAPGELFF
-	TRBV25-1	TRBJ2-7	few	TGTGCCAGCAGTGAATCAAACTACGAGCAGTACTTC	CASSESNYEQYF
TRBD1	TRBV27	TRBJ1-1	-	TGTGCCAGCAGTCCGGGACAGGGGGAGATAAACACTGAAGCTTTCTTT	CASSPGQGEINTEAFF
-	TRBV7-3	TRBJ2-1	-	TGTGCCAGCAGTTTTACCCTGGGTAATGAGCAGTTCTTC	CASSFTLGNEQFF
-	TRBV13	TRBJ2-7	few	TGTGCCAGCAGTCTCGAGGGGGTCCCCTACGAGCAGTACTTC	CASSLEGVPYEQYF
-	TRBV5-6	TRBJ1-1	few	TGTGCCAGCAGCTTGGGGCCGGGGTCTCTGGATGAAGCTTTCTTT	CASSLGPGSLDEAFF
-	TRBV29-1	TRBJ1-1	-	TGCAGCGCTCGCGGGGGTAACACTGAAGCTTTCTTT	CSARGGNTEAFF
-	TRBV27	TRBJ1-1	few	TGTGCCAGCAGTTTACGGGGCACTGAAGCTTTCTTT	CASSLRGTEAFF
TRBD1	TRBV5-1	TRBJ1-1	-	TGCGCCAGCAGCTTGTTGGACAGGGCCAACACTGAAGCTTTCTTT	CASSLLDRANTEAFF
-	TRBV9	TRBJ1-2	-	TGTGCCAGCAGCGCGGGCCGACTCGGGGCCTATGGCTACACCTTC	CASSAGRLGAYGYTF
-	TRBV20-1	TRBJ2-1	-	TGCAGTGCGGACTTTTACAATGAGCAGTTCTTC	CSADFYNEQFF
-	TRBV7-6	TRBJ2-2	-	TGTGCCAGCAGCACCACTCACACCGGGGAGCTGTTTTTT	CASSTTHTGELFF
-	TRBV2	TRBJ1-1	few	TGTGCCAGCAGTGGTGGGGAGGGCCCTGAAGCTTTCTTT	CASSGGEGPEAFF
-	TRBV15	TRBJ2-5	-	TGTGCCACCAGCAGAGTCGGAGTTCAAGAGACCCAGTACTTC	CATSRVGVQETQYF
-	TRBV30	TRBJ1-1	-	TGTGCCTGGCGTCCGTTGGGGATGAACACTGAAGCTTTCTTT	CAWRPLGMNTEAFF
TRBD1	TRBV27	TRBJ2-7	-	TGTGCCAGCAGTTTTGACAGGGACTACGAGCAGTACTTC	CASSFDRDYEQYF
-	TRBV6-6	TRBJ2-1	-	TGTGCCAGCAGCCTCTACAATGAGCAGTTCTTC	CASSLYNEQFF
TRBD2	TRBV4-1	TRBJ2-1	few	TGCGCCAGCAGCCAGGCCGGGACTAATATTGAGCAGTTCTTC	CASSQAGTNIEQFF
-	TRBV11-1	TRBJ2-7	few	TGTGCCAGCAGCTTAGGGGGAGACGGATACTACGAGCAGTACTTC	CASSLGGDGYYEQYF
-	TRBV7-8	TRBJ2-7	-	TGTGCCAGCAGCTTGGCAGACTACGAGCAGTACTTC	CASSLADYEQYF
-	TRBV4-3	TRBJ2-1	-	TGCGCCAGCAGCCAAGAAGGGAATAGCCCCAATGAGCAGTTCTTC	CASSQEGNSPNEQFF
TRBD1	TRBV30	TRBJ2-3	-	TGTGCCTTTGGACAGGGCGGCACAGATACGCAGTATTTT	CAFGQGGTDTQYF
TRBD1	TRBV5-6	TRBJ1-1	-	TGTGCCAGCAGCTTACAGGGGGCTGACACTGAAGCTTTCTTT	CASSLQGADTEAFF
-	TRBV7-9	TRBJ2-1	few	TGTGCCAGCAGCTCAGGCGGTGGGGTTGAGCAGTTCTTC	CASSSGGGVEQFF
-	TRBV5-1	TRBJ1-1	-	TGCGCCAGCAGCTTGGAGAGAACTGAAGCTTTCTTT	CASSLERTEAFF
TRBD2	TRBV29-1	TRBJ2-5	few	TGCAGCGCCCCTTTCCTAGCGGGGGGTCTTCACTTC	CSAPFLAGGLHF
-	TRBV25-1	TRBJ2-3	few	TGTGCCAGCAGTGAGAGAGATACGCAGTATTTT	CASSERDTQYF
-	TRBV14	TRBJ1-1	-	TGTGCCAGCAGACCTTACGGGACTGAAGCTTTCTTT	CASRPYGTEAFF
-	TRBV19	TRBJ1-2	-	TGTGCCAGTAGTTCCGTGGGGGACCCTTACACCTTC	CASSSVGDPYTF
-	TRBV7-9	TRBJ2-1	-	TGTGCCAGCAGCTTAGGGTGGTCGGGTCCCGATGAGCAGTTCTTC	CASSLGWSGPDEQFF
-	TRBV7-3	TRBJ2-3	-	TGTGCCAGCAGCTTAGGAGGGGGCTGGGCAGATACGCAGTATTTT	CASSLGGGWADTQYF
-	TRBV7-9	TRBJ2-6	-	TGTGCCAGCAGCTTAACCCAGCCCGGGGCCAACGTCCTGACTTTC	CASSLTQPGANVLTF
-	TRBV29-1	TRBJ2-5	few	TGCAGCGTTTTGGCAGAGAGAGAGACCCAGTACTTC	CSVLAERETQYF
TRBD1	TRBV5-1	TRBJ2-7	few	TGCGCCAGCAGCTACACCGGGACAGGGGACGGCTACGAGCAGTACTTC	CASSYTGTGDGYEQYF
-	TRBV10-3	TRBJ1-1	-	TGTGCCATCAGTGAGTCAGGGCCAGGGAACACTGAAGCTTTCTTT	CAISESGPGNTEAFF
-	TRBV7-9	TRBJ1-5	-	TGTGCCAGCAGTTCCCCTGGGGAAATTCAGCCCCAGCATTTT	CASSSPGEIQPQHF
-	TRBV30	TRBJ2-3	-	TGTGCCTCCCGGGACTGGGGCACAGATACGCAGTATTTT	CASRDWGTDTQYF
TRBD2	TRBV27	TRBJ2-5	-	TGTGCCAGCAGTCTCATGCAGACTAGCGGGGGAGAAGAGACCCAGTACTTC	CASSLMQTSGGEETQYF
-	TRBV29-1	TRBJ2-7	few	TGCAGCGGTATACACGACTACGAGCAGTACTTC	CSGIHDYEQYF
TRBD1	TRBV5-6	TRBJ2-1	-	TGTGCCAGCAGCTTGATGGACAGGGCCTGGGGGCAGTTCTTC	CASSLMDRAWGQFF
TRBD2	TRBV7-3	TRBJ2-1	few	TGTGCCAGCAGCCCTCTAGCGGGGGGGCCCTATGAGCAGTTCTTC	CASSPLAGGPYEQFF
-	TRBV7-8	TRBJ2-5	-	TGTGCCAGCAGATCAGCCGGGACACCAAAAGAGACCCAGTACTTC	CASRSAGTPKETQYF
-	TRBV7-9	TRBJ1-2	few	TGTGCCAGCAGCCCCATTGGGTCGGGGCATGGCTACACCTTC	CASSPIGSGHGYTF
-	TRBV29-1	TRBJ1-2	-	TGCAGCGTTGAAGATGAGGGGGTTGATGGCTATGGCTACACCTTC	CSVEDEGVDGYGYTF
-	TRBV4-3	TRBJ2-1	few	TGCGCCAGCAGCCAAGATAGCAGGGAAACTATCTCCTACAATGAGCAGTTCTTC	CASSQDSRETISYNEQFF
TRBD1	TRBV6-4	TRBJ2-3	medium-sized	TGTGCCAGCAGTGACTCTGGGACAGCTAGCACAGATACGCAGTATTTT	CASSDSGTASTDTQYF
-	TRBV7-9	TRBJ1-1	once	TGTGCCAGCAGCCCAACCGGGACAAGGAACACTGAAGCTTTCTTT	CASSPTGTRNTEAFF
-	TRBV19	TRBJ2-1	-	TGTGCCAGTAGTATAGGGGCAGGCTACAATGAGCAGTTCTTC	CASSIGAGYNEQFF
TRBD2	TRBV4-2	TRBJ2-7	-	TGTGCCAGCAGCCAAGATGGGTCGGGGGGCTCCTACGAGCAGTACTTC	CASSQDGSGGSYEQYF
-	TRBV4-3	TRBJ2-1	few	TGCGCCAGCAGTGACGGACTATCCTACAATGAGCAGTTCTTC	CASSDGLSYNEQFF
-	TRBV4-1	TRBJ1-2	few	TGCGCCAGCAGCCAAGCCAGGGGCTTCAACAACTATGGCTACACCTTC	CASSQARGFNNYGYTF
TRBD1	TRBV30	TRBJ1-5	-	TGTGCCTGGAGTATCCGGACAGGGGCGGGCCAGCCCCAGCATTTT	CAWSIRTGAGQPQHF
-	TRBV7-9	TRBJ1-1	few	TGTGCCAGCAGCTTAGGGGAGGGACTGAACACTGAAGCTTTCTTT	CASSLGEGLNTEAFF
-	TRBV11-2	TRBJ2-1	few	TGTGCCAGCAGCCTCCCAAGAGGGGCGAATGAGCAGTTCTTC	CASSLPRGANEQFF
-	TRBV5-1	TRBJ1-3	-	TGCGCCAGCAGCTTGTGGGGATCTGGAAACACCATATATTTT	CASSLWGSGNTIYF